The entry below gives a single T cell receptor beta chain sequence along with its context. Its antigen is currently unknown. This sample is drawn from a study of long-term antiretroviral therapy in people with HIV. Study-wide results and caveats: HIV repertoire CDR3 lengths ranged less widely than those of controls.

Survey level was the resolution at which the v3.0 immunoSEQ assay ran. TCRdb keeps only in-frame clones here, not all; method: immunoSEQ multiplex PCR. This sample yields under 25,000 clones, of which around nine tenths are seen a single time; about 10% belongs to the top ten. Samples held 1-10 million cryopreserved PBMC, and DNA extraction followed. V lost 5 bases, J lost 3 bases, and 13 bases stayed unmatched. This CDR3 is built from 17 residues. The germline gives CDR1 SGHVS, CDR2 FQNEAQ. The starting material was unsorted PBMCs, obtained 0.5 years after starting antiretroviral therapy. This sequence joins TRBV7-8 and TRBJ2-1; TRBD2 matches at 7 bases. The TCR originated in a middle-aged man with HIV. As DNA, the CDR3 is TGTGCCAGCAGCCTCAGAGAGGGGACTATCGTCTACAATGAGCAGTTCTTC. Protein product: CASSLREGTIVYNEQFF.